This T cell receptor (beta chain) stems from a study of blood T cell repertoires in COVID-19. On the study more broadly: COVID-19 samples collected from the United States, Italy and Spain covered acute and convalescent phases. The analysed material was cDNA or gDNA that came from T cells, B-cell-depleted T cells, or PBMCs.

There are 15 residues in the CDR3. Germline CDR1 and CDR2: LNHDA and SQIVND (reference sequence). V dropped 2 bases and J dropped 4 bases, with 14 bases sitting between them. TCRdb keeps only in-frame clones here, not all; method: immunoSEQ multiplex PCR. The sample carries 300,000 to 400,000 clones, 90% to 95% recorded once. J is TRBJ1-2 and V is TRBV19; weak D call: TRBD1 (6 bases). Source material: peripheral blood. The source of this sequence is a woman younger than 30 who had recovered from COVID-19. The CDR3 sequence is CASSISDRFSYGYTF. The CDR3 DNA reads TGTGCCAGTAGTATATCCGACAGGTTTAGCTATGGCTACACCTTC.